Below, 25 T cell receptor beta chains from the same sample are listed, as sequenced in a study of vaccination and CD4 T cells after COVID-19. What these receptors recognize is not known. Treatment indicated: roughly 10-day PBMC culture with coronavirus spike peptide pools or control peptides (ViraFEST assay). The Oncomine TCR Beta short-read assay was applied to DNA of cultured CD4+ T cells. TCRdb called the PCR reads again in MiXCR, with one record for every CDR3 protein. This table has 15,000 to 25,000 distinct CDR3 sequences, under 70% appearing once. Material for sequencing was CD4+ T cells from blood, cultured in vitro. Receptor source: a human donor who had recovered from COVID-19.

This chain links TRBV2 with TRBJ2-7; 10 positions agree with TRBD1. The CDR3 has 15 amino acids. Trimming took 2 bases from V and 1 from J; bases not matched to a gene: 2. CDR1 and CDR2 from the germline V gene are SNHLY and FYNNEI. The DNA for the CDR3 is TGTGCCAGCAGTGAATGGGGACAGGGGTCCTACGAGCAGTACTTC. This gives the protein CASSEWGQGSYEQYF.

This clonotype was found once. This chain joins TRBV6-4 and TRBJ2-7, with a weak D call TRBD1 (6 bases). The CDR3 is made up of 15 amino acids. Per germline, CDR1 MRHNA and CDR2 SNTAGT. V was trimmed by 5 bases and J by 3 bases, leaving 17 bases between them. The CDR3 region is CASSSPRDTNYEQYF. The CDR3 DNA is TGTGCCAGCAGTTCACCCCGGGACACCAACTACGAGCAGTACTTC.

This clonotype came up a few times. The CDR3 loop is CASSLKENSPLHF. CDR3 coding DNA: TGTGCCAGCAGCTTAAAAGAAAATTCACCCCTCCACTTT. The chain uses TRBV7-9 and TRBJ1-6; D gene ambiguous. Trimming took off 2 bases at V and 7 bases at J, with 6 bases between the two ends. The CDR3 loop spans 13 amino acids. Germline-derived CDR1 and CDR2 are SEHNR and FQNEAQ (reference sequence).

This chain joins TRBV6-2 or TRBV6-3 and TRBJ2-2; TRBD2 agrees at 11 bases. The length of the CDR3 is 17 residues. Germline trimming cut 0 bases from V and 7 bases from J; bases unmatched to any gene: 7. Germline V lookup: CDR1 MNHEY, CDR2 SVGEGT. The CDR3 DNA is TGTGCCAGCAGTTACTCCGCGACTAGCGGGGTGATCGGGGAGCTGTTTTTT. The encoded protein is CASSYSATSGVIGELFF.

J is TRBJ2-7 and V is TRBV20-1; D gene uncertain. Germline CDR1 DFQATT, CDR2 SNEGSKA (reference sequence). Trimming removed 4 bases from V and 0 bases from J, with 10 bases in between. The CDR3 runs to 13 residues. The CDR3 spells CSANPGFSYEQYF. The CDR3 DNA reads TGCAGTGCTAATCCAGGATTCTCCTACGAGCAGTACTTC.

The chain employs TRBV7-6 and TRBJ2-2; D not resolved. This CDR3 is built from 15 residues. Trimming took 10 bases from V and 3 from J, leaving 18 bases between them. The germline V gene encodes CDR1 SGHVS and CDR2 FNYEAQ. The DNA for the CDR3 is TGTGCCACCCAAGGACGGCCCACCGACACCGGGGAGCTGTTTTTT. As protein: CATQGRPTDTGELFF.

CDR3 in amino acids: CASSERGDYGYTF. CDR3 nucleotides: TGTGCCAGCAGTGAACGGGGTGACTATGGCTACACCTTC. This chain connects TRBV6-1 to TRBJ1-2; D gene unclear. V gave up 2 bases and J gave up 3 bases, with 7 bases separating them. Germline V CDR1 and CDR2: MNHNS, SASEGT. The CDR3 has 13 amino acids.

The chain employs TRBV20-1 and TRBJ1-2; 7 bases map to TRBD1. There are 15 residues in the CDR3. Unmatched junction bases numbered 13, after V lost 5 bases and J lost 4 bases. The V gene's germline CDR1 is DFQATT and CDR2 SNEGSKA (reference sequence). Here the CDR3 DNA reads TGCAGTGCTCCATACCGACCGGGACAGAGCTATGGCTACACCTTC. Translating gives CSAPYRPGQSYGYTF.

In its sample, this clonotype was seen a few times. The CDR3 DNA sequence: TGTGCCAGCAGTTACTCAAGGACAGGGTTTAGCACAGATACGCAGTATTTT. It translates to CASSYSRTGFSTDTQYF. The V and J genes are TRBV6-5 and TRBJ2-3, with TRBD1 matching over 8 bases. From germline, CDR1 is MNHEY and CDR2 SVGAGI. The CDR3 spans 17 residues. Trimming removed 0 bases from V and 0 bases from J; junction bases left unmatched: 5.

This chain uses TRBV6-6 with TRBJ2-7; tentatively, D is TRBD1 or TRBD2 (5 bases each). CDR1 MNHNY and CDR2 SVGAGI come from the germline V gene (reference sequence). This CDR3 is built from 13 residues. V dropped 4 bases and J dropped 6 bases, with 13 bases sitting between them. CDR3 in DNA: TGTGCCAGCAGTTTGGGGGTATCGGGCGAGCAGTACTTC. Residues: CASSLGVSGEQYF.

In nucleotides, the CDR3 is TGTGCCAGCGTCCCAAGGTTAAGCGGGGGGACGGGAGGAGGTGGAGAGACCCAGTACTTC. As protein: CASVPRLSGGTGGGGETQYF. The rearrangement links TRBV7-6 to TRBJ2-5; 9 positions agree with TRBD2. The V gene end was trimmed by 8 bases and the J gene end by 4 bases; junction bases not matched to a gene: 26. Germline V gene sequence: CDR1 SGHVS, CDR2 FNYEAQ. This CDR3 spans 20 amino acids.

The CDR3: CASSWDRGPYNEQFF. The CDR3 region has the DNA TGTGCCAGCAGTTGGGACAGGGGCCCCTACAATGAGCAGTTCTTC. The chain links TRBV27 to TRBJ2-1; 10 nucleotides line up with TRBD1. Germline-derived CDR1 and CDR2 are MNHEY and SMNVEV (reference sequence). With V trimmed by 4 bases and J by 2 bases, 2 bases remained unmatched. The CDR3 has 15 residues.

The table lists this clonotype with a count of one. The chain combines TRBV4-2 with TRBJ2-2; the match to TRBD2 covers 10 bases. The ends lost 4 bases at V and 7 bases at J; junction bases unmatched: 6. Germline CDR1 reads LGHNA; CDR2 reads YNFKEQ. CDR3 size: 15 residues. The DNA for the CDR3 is TGTGCCAGCAGCCGTATAGCGGGAGGTGTCGGGGAGCTGTTTTTT. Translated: CASSRIAGGVGELFF.

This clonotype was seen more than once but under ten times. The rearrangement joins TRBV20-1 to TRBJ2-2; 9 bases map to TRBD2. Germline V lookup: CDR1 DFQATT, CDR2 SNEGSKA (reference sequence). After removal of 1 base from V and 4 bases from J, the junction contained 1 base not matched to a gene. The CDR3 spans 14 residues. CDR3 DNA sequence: TGCAGTGCTAGAGGACTAGCGGTCACCGGGGAGCTGTTTTTT. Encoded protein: CSARGLAVTGELFF.

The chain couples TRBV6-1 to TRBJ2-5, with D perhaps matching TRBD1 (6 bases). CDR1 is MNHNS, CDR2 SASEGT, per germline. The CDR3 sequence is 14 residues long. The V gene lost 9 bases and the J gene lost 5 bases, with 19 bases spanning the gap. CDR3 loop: CASLRGSIFETQYF. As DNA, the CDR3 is TGTGCCAGTTTGAGGGGGAGCATCTTCGAGACCCAGTACTTC.

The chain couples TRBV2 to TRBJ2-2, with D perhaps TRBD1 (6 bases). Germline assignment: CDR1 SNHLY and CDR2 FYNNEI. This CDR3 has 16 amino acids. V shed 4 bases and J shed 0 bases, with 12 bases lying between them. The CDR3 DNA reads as TGTGCCAGCAGTGTAACGGACAGTACGAACACCGGGGAGCTGTTTTTT. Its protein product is CASSVTDSTNTGELFF. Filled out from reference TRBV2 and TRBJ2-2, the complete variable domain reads EPEVTQTPSHQVTQMGQEVILRCVPISNHLYFYWYRQILGQKVEFLVSFYNNEISEKSEIFDDQFSVERPDGSNFTLKIRSTKLEDSAMYFCASSVTDSTNTGELFFGEGSRLTVL.

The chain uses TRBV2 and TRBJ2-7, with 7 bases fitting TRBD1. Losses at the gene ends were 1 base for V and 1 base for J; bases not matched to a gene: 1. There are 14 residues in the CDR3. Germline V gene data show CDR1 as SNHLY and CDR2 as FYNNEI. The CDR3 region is CASSEEGQSYEQYF. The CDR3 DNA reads TGTGCCAGCAGTGAAGAGGGACAGTCCTACGAGCAGTACTTC.

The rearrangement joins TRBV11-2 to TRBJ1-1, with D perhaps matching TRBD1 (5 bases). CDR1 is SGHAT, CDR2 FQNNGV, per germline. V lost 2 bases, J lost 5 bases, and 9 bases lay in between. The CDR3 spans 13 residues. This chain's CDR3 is CASSLTGRTEAFF. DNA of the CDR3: TGTGCCAGCAGCTTAACAGGTCGGACTGAAGCTTTCTTT.

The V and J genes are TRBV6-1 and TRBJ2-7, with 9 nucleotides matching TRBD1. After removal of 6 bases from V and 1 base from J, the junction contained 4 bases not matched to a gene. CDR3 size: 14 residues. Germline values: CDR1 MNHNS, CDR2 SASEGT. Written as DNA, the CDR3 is TGTGCCAGCAGAGTCGGGACAGGGTCCTACGAGCAGTACTTC. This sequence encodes CASRVGTGSYEQYF.

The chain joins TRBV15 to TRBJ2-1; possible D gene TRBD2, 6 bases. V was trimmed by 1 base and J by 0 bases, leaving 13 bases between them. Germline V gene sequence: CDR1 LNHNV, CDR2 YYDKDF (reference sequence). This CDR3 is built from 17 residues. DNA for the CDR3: TGTGCCACCAGCAGAGGTGGAGGGGAAAGCTCCTACAATGAGCAGTTCTTC. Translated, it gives CATSRGGGESSYNEQFF.

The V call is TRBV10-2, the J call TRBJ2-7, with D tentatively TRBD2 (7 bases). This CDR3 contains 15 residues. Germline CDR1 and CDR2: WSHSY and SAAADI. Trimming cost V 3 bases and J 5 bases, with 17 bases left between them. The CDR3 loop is CASSEPAQGRDEQYF. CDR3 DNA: TGCGCCAGCAGTGAACCAGCGCAGGGGAGGGACGAGCAGTACTTC.

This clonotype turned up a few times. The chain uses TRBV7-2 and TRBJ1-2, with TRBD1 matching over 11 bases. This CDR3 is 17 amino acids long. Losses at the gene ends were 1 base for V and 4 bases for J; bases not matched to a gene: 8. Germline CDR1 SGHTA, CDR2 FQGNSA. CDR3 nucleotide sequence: TGTGCCAGCAGCTTAGGATCACCGGGACAGGGGGTCTATGGCTACACCTTC. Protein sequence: CASSLGSPGQGVYGYTF.

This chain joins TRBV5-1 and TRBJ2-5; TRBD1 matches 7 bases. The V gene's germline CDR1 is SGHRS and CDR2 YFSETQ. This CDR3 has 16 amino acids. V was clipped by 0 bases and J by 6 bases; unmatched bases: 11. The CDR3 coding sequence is TGCGCCAGCAGCTTGGAAACAGGGGCTGCAAGGAAGACCCAGTACTTC. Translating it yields CASSLETGAARKTQYF. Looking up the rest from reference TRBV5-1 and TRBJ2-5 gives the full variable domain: KAGVTQTPRYLIKTRGQQVTLSCSPISGHRSVSWYQQTPGQGLQFLFEYFSETQRNKGNFPGRFSGRQFSNSRSEMNVSTLELGDSALYLCASSLETGAARKTQYFGPGTRLLVL.

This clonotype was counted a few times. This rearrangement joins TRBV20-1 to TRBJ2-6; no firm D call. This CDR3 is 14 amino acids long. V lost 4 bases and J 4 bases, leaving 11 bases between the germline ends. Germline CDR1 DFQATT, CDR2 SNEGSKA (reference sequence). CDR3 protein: CSATPPVGANVLTF. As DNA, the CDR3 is TGCAGTGCTACCCCCCCGGTCGGGGCCAACGTCCTGACTTTC.

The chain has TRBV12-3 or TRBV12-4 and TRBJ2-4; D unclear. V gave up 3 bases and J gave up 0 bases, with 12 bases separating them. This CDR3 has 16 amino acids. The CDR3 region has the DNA TGTGCCAGCAGTTTGGGCGTACTTAGAGCCAAAAACATTCAGTACTTC. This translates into CASSLGVLRAKNIQYF.